This T cell receptor (beta chain) was recovered during a study of spatial heterogeneity in lung cancer. The time point is: blood at routine non-recurrence follow-up after resection. Every TCR cDNA molecule bore its own unique molecular identifier. TCRdb re-derived calls from the 5' RACE reads in MiXCR, one entry per CDR3 protein. The sample lists under 75,000 distinct CDR3 sequences; about 9.5% were seen once. Germline values: CDR1 ENHRY, CDR2 SYGVKD. CDR3 size: 17 residues. J was trimmed by 5 bases and V by 8 bases; bases with no gene match: 17. This clonotype has a count of ten or more. The receptor's source is a female donor with early-stage non-small cell lung cancer. Sequencing used PBMCs, obtained at follow-up. This chain links TRBV10-3 with TRBJ2-5, with 10 bases aligning to TRBD2. The CDR3 DNA is TGTGCCATCGGGTCAGCGGGAGGGAACAGTCTCGAGGAGACCCAGTACTTC. Translation gives CAIGSAGGNSLEETQYF.